This T cell receptor (beta chain) was identified during a study of CDR3 diversity in severe acne. This clonotype was detected ten times or more. V was cut by 3 bases and J by 1 base, with 14 bases left in between. Germline CDR1 SGHRS, CDR2 YFSETQ. This CDR3 has 17 residues. TCRdb analysed the PCR reads with MiXCR anew, one entry per CDR3 protein. The sample has about 84,000 distinct CDR3 sequences, approximately 51% seen once. The sample comprised blood. This rearrangement joins TRBV5-1 to TRBJ2-6, with D possibly matching TRBD2 (6 bases). The sequence came from a male donor in good health, without acne. CDR3 residues: CASSSVGGWSGANVLTF. The CDR3 DNA reads TGCGCCAGCAGCTCCGTCGGAGGGTGGTCTGGGGCCAACGTCCTGACTTTC.